This TCR beta chain is from a study of shared clonotypes between healthy human individuals. General study points: Naive subsets typically showed greater estimated richness than memory subsets. A handful of donors shared roughly 5% of their naive CD4 clonotypes.

This table comes from immunoSEQ multiplex PCR, and its TCRdb copy is limited to in-frame clones, with some not included. The sample holds a few million clones, approximately 95% seen once. Per the germline V gene, CDR1 is LNHNV and CDR2 is YYDKDF (reference sequence). J was trimmed by 8 bases and V by 3 bases; bases with no gene match: 6. The CDR3 contains 15 residues. In the case of this clone: Its antigen is not identified.

The sequencing sample was made of naive CD4+ T cells from PBMCs. Subset given: CD45RA+ positively selected. The chain is built from TRBV15 and TRBJ1-4, with 10 positions matching TRBD1. The TCR sequence derives from a young man in good health. Some clones in this sample may be carry-over from other donors' samples. The CDR3 loop reads CATSRRTGGGEKLFF. In DNA, the CDR3 is TGTGCCACCAGCAGGCGGACAGGGGGTGGAGAAAAACTGTTTTTT.